This TCR beta chain was identified during a study of siplizumab effects on memory and regulatory T cells. Germline V gives CDR1 SGDLS, CDR2 YYNGEE. The junction had 3 bases not matched to a gene; V was cut back by 2 bases and J by 6 bases. The CDR3 is made up of 13 amino acids. The table came from immunoSEQ multiplex PCR; TCRdb's copy has only in-frame clones and leaves some out. The table records about 52,000 clones, roughly 97% of them present only once. The receptor was derived from a human donor in good health. The chain carries TRBV9 and TRBJ2-7; 9 bases align to TRBD1. What was sequenced was naive CD4+ T cells sorted from blood. The CDR3 is CASSVEQGAEQYF. CDR3 DNA sequence: TGTGCCAGCAGCGTGGAACAGGGGGCCGAGCAGTACTTC.